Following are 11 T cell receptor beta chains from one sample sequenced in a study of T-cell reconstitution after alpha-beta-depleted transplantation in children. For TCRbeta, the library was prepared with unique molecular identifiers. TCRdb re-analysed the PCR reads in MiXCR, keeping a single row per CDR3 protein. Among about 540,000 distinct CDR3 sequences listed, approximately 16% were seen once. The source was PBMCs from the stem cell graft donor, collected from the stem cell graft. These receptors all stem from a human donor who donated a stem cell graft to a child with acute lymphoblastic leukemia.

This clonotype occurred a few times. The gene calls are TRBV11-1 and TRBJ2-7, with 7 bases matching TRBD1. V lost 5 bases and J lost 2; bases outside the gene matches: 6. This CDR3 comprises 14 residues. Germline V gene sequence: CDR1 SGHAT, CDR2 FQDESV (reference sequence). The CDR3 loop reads CASSRLTGTYEQYF. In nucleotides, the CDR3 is TGTGCCAGCAGCCGATTGACAGGGACCTACGAGCAGTACTTC.

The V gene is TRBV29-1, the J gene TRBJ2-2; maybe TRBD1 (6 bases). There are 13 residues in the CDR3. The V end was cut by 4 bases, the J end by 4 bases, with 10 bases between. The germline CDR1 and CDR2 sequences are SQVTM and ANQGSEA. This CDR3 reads CSVAGGVTGELFF. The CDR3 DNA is TGCAGCGTTGCTGGGGGCGTCACCGGGGAGCTGTTTTTT.

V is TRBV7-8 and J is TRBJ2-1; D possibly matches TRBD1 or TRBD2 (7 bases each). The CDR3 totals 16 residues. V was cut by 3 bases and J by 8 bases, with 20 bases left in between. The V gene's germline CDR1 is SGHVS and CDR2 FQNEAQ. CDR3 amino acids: CASSFPQGEGWDEQFF. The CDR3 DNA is TGTGCCAGCAGCTTCCCCCAGGGGGAGGGGTGGGATGAGCAGTTCTTC.

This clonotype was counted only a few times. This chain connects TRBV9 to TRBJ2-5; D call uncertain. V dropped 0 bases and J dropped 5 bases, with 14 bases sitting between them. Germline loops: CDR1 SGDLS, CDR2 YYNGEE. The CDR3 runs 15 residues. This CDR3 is CASSVAPTKEETQYF. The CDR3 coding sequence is TGTGCCAGCAGCGTAGCTCCGACCAAGGAGGAGACCCAGTACTTC.

Here the CDR3 reads CSAKDTIPEKLFF. Written as DNA, the CDR3 is TGCAGCGCGAAGGACACTATCCCAGAAAAACTGTTTTTT. The rearrangement links TRBV29-1 to TRBJ1-4; possibly TRBD1 for D (5 bases). CDR3 length equals 13 residues. Trimming shortened V by 7 bases and J by 8 bases, and 17 bases separated the two germline ends. CDR1 is SQVTM, CDR2 ANQGSEA, per germline.

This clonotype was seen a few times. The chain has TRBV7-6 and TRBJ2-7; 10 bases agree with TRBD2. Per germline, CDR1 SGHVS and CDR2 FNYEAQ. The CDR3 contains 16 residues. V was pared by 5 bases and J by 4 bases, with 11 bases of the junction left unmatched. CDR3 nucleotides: TGTGCCAGCAGCCCCGCGCGGCTAGCGGGAGTTTACGAGCAGTACTTC. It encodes CASSPARLAGVYEQYF.

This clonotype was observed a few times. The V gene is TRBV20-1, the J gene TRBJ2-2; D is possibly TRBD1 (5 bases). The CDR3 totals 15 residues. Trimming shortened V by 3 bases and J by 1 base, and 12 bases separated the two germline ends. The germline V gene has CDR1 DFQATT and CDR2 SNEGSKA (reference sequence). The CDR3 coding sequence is TGCAGTGCTAGCGCTTGGGGCAGGAACACCGGGGAGCTGTTTTTT. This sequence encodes CSASAWGRNTGELFF.

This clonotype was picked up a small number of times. The DNA of the CDR3 is TGCAGTGCTAGCGGACAGGGGGTTAACTATGGCTACACCTTC. Its translation: CSASGQGVNYGYTF. V and J are TRBV20-1 and TRBJ1-2; 10 nucleotides line up with TRBD1. V lost 3 bases and J lost 1; bases outside the gene matches: 2. This CDR3 has 14 residues. CDR1 and CDR2 (germline): DFQATT, SNEGSKA (reference sequence).

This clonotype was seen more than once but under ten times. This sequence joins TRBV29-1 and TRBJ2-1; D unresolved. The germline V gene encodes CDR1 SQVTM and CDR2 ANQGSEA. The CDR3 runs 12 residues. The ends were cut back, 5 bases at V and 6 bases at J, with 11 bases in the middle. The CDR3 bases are TGCAGCGTTTCCCGGAGTTTCAATGAGCAGTTCTTC. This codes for CSVSRSFNEQFF.

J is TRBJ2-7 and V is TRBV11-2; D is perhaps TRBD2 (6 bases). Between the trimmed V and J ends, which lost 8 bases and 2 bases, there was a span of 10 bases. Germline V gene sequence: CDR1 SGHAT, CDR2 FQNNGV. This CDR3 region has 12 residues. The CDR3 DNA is TGTGCCAGCGGCGGGGCTACCTACGAGCAGTACTTC. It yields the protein CASGGATYEQYF.

The CDR3 DNA sequence: TGTGCCACCAGCAGAGCCGTGGGAGATACGCAGTATTTT. Amino acids: CATSRAVGDTQYF. The chain couples TRBV15 to TRBJ2-3, with D uncertain. Germline V gene lookup returns CDR1 LNHNV and CDR2 YYDKDF (reference sequence). This CDR3 region has 13 residues. The V end lost 1 base, the J end lost 5 bases, and 7 bases lay between the germline ends. Full variable domain (remainder filled in from reference TRBV15 and TRBJ2-3): DAMVIQNPRYQVTQFGKPVTLSCSQTLNHNVMYWYQQKSSQAPKLLFHYYDKDFNNEADTPDNFQSRRPNTSFCFLDIRSPGLGDTAMYLCATSRAVGDTQYFGPGTRLTVL.